This TCR beta chain was recorded in a study of shared clonotypes between healthy human individuals. Each subset's genomic DNA was split evenly across several immunoSEQ plates. Some clones are missing from TCRdb's copy, which holds only in-frame ones; the method was immunoSEQ multiplex PCR. The sample includes roughly 2.1 million clones, approximately 94% of them seen just once. The CDR3 sequence is 11 residues long. CDR1 and CDR2 from the germline V gene are SQVTM and ANQGSEA. The ends were cut back, 4 bases at V and 5 bases at J, with 8 bases in the middle. Worth noting for this clone: Antigen unknown.

Regarding the study as a whole: Naive subsets generally exceeded memory subsets in estimated richness. Non-shared clonotypes were found to have lower generation probabilities than the clonotypes that were shared by all four of the sorted-subset donors.

CD8 cells classed as naive were CD45RO-negative and positively selected for CCR7, excluding terminally differentiated effector memory CD45RA+ cells. This TCR was recovered from a man younger than 35 in good health. Some clones in this sample may be carry-over from other donors' samples. This chain links TRBV29-1 with TRBJ2-5; tentative D call: TRBD2 (5 bases). The material sequenced was naive CD8+ T cells from PBMCs. The CDR3 DNA reads TGCAGCGTTGCCTCGGGGGAGACCCAGTACTTC. Its translation is CSVASGETQYF.